This T cell receptor (beta chain) was sequenced for a study of blood T cell repertoires in COVID-19. Overall study: T cells, B-cell-depleted T cells, or PBMCs provided the cDNA or gDNA that served as material.

The assay was immunoSEQ multiplex PCR, and TCRdb's table has in-frame clones only and misses some. The data show 200,000 to 250,000 clones, 70% to 90% seen once. The CDR3 totals 13 residues. Germline V lookup: CDR1 MDHEN, CDR2 SYDVKM. Trimming removed 3 bases at V and 7 bases at J, with 12 bases between. Categorization into cohorts depended on clinical history that participants reported. The rearrangement uses TRBV28 and TRBJ2-5, with D maybe TRBD2 (6 bases). The specimen sequenced was PBMCs or T cells enriched from blood (not recorded which). This TCR was sampled from a woman aged 50 to 60 who had recovered from COVID-19. The CDR3 protein is CASSFGPRGTQYF. CDR3 nucleotide sequence: TGTGCCAGCAGTTTTGGCCCGCGGGGGACCCAGTACTTC.